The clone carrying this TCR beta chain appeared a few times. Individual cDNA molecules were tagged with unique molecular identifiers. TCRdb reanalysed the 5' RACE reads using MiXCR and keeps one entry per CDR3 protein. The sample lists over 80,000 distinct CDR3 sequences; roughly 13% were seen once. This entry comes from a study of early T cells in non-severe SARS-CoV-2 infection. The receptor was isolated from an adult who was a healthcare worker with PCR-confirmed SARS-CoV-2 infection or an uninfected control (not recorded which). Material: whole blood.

The CDR3 DNA reads as TGCGCCAGCAGCCAAGTCCCTACAGGGGGTACTGAAGCTTTCTTT. Residues: CASSQVPTGGTEAFF. The chain employs TRBV4-1 and TRBJ1-1; the match to TRBD1 covers 8 bases. The junction had 6 bases not matched to a gene; V was cut back by 1 base and J by 5 bases. CDR1 and CDR2 (germline): MGHRA, YSYEKL. The CDR3 loop spans 15 amino acids.